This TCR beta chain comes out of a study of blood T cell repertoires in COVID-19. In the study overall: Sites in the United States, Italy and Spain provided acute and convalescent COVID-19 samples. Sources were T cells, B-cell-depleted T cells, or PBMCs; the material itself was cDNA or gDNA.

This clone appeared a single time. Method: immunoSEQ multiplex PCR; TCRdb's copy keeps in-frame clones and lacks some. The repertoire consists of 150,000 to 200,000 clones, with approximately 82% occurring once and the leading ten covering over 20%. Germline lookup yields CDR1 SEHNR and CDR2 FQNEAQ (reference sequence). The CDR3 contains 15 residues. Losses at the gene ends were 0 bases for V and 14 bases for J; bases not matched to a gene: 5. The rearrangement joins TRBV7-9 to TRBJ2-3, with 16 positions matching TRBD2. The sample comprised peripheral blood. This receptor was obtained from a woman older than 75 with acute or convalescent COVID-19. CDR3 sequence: CASSLARGLAGGPYF. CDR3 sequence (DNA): TGTGCCAGCAGCTTAGCCCGGGGACTAGCGGGAGGGCCGTATTTT.